Described below is a single T cell receptor beta chain sequence and its context. Its matching antigen is unknown. This sample is drawn from a study of Ad26.COV2.S vaccination and SARS-CoV-2 variants. Study-wide findings and caveats: Vaccine recipients surpassed placebo recipients in spike-specific TCR breadth.

Treatment defined: roughly 20 received Ad26.COV2.S at low or high dose, single or two shots; roughly 5 received placebo; per-sample allocation not given. Collection of the samples took place on day 63 after the first injection of vaccine or placebo. The CDR3 consists of 17 residues. Looked up from germline, CDR1 is SGHTA and CDR2 is FQGNSA. The V gene end was trimmed by 1 base and the J gene end by 0 bases; junction bases not matched to a gene: 3. Produced via immunoSEQ multiplex PCR; TCRdb's table is partial and in-frame only. The sample has hundreds of thousands of clones; roughly 90% are singletons.

The receptor was derived from a person aged 18-65 years who received the Ad26.COV2.S COVID-19 vaccine or a placebo. The chain combines TRBV7-2 with TRBJ2-2, with 9 positions matching TRBD1. The sample here was peripheral blood, taken in a trial of Ad26.COV2.S vaccine versus placebo. CDR3 nucleotide sequence: TGTGCCAGCAGCTTAGGGACAGGGGCCGCGAACACCGGGGAGCTGTTTTTT. Translation: CASSLGTGAANTGELFF.